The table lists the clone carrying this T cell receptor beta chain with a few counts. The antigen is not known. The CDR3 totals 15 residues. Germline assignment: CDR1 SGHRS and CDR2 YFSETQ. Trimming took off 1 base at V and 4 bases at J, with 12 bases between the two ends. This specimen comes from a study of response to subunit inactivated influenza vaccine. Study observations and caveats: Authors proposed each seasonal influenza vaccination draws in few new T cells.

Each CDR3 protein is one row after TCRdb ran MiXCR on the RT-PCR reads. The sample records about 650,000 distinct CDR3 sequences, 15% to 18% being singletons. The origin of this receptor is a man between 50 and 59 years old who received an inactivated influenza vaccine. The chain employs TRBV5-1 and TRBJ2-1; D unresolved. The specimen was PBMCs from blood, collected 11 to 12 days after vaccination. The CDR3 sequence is CASSLTTDGYNEQFF. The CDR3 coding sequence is TGCGCCAGCAGCTTGACTACGGACGGATACAATGAGCAGTTCTTC.